This record concerns one T cell receptor (beta chain) sequence. Its antigen is unknown. This specimen comes from a study of T cell responses to AZD1222 COVID-19 vaccine. Notes on the study in general: The donor cohort was predominantly white British with a female majority, and clonal diversity may have been underestimated. Scientists sampled the repertoires only once the peak T cell response had passed.

Assay used: immunoSEQ multiplex PCR; TCRdb lists only in-frame clones, some missing. Of 90,000 to 120,000 clones in the sample, around nine tenths were seen once. From germline, CDR1 is SGHVS and CDR2 FQNEAQ. V was shortened by 3 bases and J by 1 base, with 9 bases between the two germline ends. This CDR3 has 14 amino acids. The sequence derives from an adult in good health. The sequences come from peripheral blood, collected on day 0 of AZD1222 vaccination. The chain links TRBV7-8 to TRBJ1-1; D gene unclear. CDR3 DNA sequence: TGTGCCAGCAGCTTGCCCGGGAAGAACACTGAAGCTTTCTTT. Its translation is CASSLPGKNTEAFF.